The rows below give T cell receptor beta chains drawn from one sample of a study of T cell repertoires in cytomegalovirus infection. TCRdb reprocessed the reads with MiXCR, giving one entry per CDR3 protein. The sample consists of about 530,000 distinct CDR3 sequences, about a quarter of them appearing once. The sample comprised PBMCs. These receptors originate from a human donor in good health (CMV status not recorded). Some clones in this sample may be carry-over from other donors' samples. Each CDR3 is given with its conserved first and last residue. D genes are given only for firm matches. Rows may omit the clone size; those that give it use once, few, many or a size class.

>TRBV20-1|TRBD2|TRBJ2-7|.
CSAEPGTSGNHEQYF
TGCAGTGCTGAACCCGGGACTAGCGGGAACCACGAGCAGTACTTC
>TRBV5-6|.|TRBJ2-1|.
CASSLRNLVLSNEQFF
TGTGCCAGCAGCTTGAGGAATCTAGTCCTAAGCAATGAGCAGTTCTTC
>TRBV28|.|TRBJ2-7|.
CASANLEGLLGF
TGTGCCAGCGCCAACCTGGAAGGCCTCCTGGGCTTC
>TRBV12-3/TRBV12-4|.|TRBJ2-4|.
CASSRVSNIQYF
TGTGCCAGCAGTCGCGTCTCAAACATTCAGTACTTC
>TRBV4-3|.|TRBJ1-2|.
CASSQDQDAVYGYTF
TGCGCCAGCAGCCAAGACCAGGACGCGGTCTATGGCTACACCTTC
>TRBV7-6|TRBD1|TRBJ2-6|few
CASRKNQGASPGANVLTF
TGTGCCAGCAGAAAAAATCAGGGGGCTTCCCCTGGGGCCAACGTCCTGACTTTC
>TRBV27|.|TRBJ2-5|.
CASSLSVPAGLETQYF
TGTGCCAGCAGTTTATCCGTTCCAGCGGGCCTGGAGACCCAGTACTTC
>TRBV7-2|.|TRBJ2-1|many
CASSLMAADSSYNEQFF
TGTGCCAGCAGCTTAATGGCGGCTGATAGCTCCTACAATGAGCAGTTCTTC
>TRBV5-5|TRBD2|TRBJ2-7|.
CASTTLAGGHRGDEQYF
TGTGCCAGCACCACACTAGCGGGAGGACATCGGGGGGACGAGCAGTACTTC
>TRBV20-1|TRBD2|TRBJ2-3|.
CSADRVAGGSDTQYF
TGCAGTGCAGATAGGGTAGCGGGTGGATCAGATACGCAGTATTTT
>TRBV6-6|.|TRBJ2-7|many
CAIRRQDWDEQYF
TGTGCCATACGAAGACAGGACTGGGACGAGCAGTACTTC
>TRBV30|.|TRBJ2-2|few
CAWIHSQGSTGELFF
TGTGCCTGGATTCATAGCCAGGGAAGCACCGGGGAGCTGTTTTTT
>TRBV19|.|TRBJ2-7|.
CASSIVPGPYEQYF
TGTGCCAGTAGTATAGTCCCTGGGCCCTACGAGCAGTACTTC
>TRBV6-2/TRBV6-3|TRBD1|TRBJ1-1|.
CASSYKTGTGNTEAFF
TGTGCCAGCAGTTACAAAACCGGGACAGGGAACACTGAAGCTTTCTTT
>TRBV11-2|.|TRBJ2-3|many
CASSSSAGRTDTQYF
TGTGCCAGCAGCTCTTCGGCGGGGCGCACAGATACGCAGTATTTT
>TRBV7-3|TRBD2|TRBJ2-1|.
CASSPLAGAAYNEQFF
TGTGCCAGCAGCCCCTTAGCGGGAGCGGCGTACAATGAGCAGTTCTTC
>TRBV6-2/TRBV6-3|.|TRBJ1-5|few
CASREGRVPQPQHF
TGTGCCAGCAGGGAGGGCAGGGTCCCGCAGCCCCAGCATTTT
>TRBV9|.|TRBJ2-1|once
CASSARGGHEQFF
TGTGCCAGCAGCGCCAGGGGAGGACATGAGCAGTTCTTC
>TRBV2|TRBD1|TRBJ1-2|.
CASSEPGQQTYGYTF
TGTGCCAGCAGTGAGCCGGGACAGCAGACCTATGGCTACACCTTC
>TRBV10-3|.|TRBJ1-2|.
CAISEPNMGNYGYTF
TGTGCCATCAGTGAGCCTAACATGGGGAACTATGGCTACACCTTC
>TRBV20-1|.|TRBJ1-5|.
CSAPKGGVKQPQHF
TGCAGTGCCCCCAAGGGGGGGGTCAAACAGCCCCAGCATTTT
>TRBV24-1|.|TRBJ2-1|.
CATSDLRNEQFF
TGTGCCACCAGTGATTTGCGGAATGAGCAGTTCTTC
>TRBV29-1|TRBD2|TRBJ2-5|few
CSGGGNPETQYF
TGCAGCGGGGGGGGGAATCCGGAGACCCAGTACTTC
>TRBV2|TRBD2|TRBJ2-7|few
CASSIAGVLSEQYF
TGTGCCAGCAGTATAGCGGGAGTTCTTTCCGAGCAGTACTTC
>TRBV12-3/TRBV12-4|.|TRBJ1-2|.
CASSLLGGGGYTF
TGTGCCAGCAGTTTATTGGGGGGCGGTGGCTACACCTTC
>TRBV10-3|TRBD1|TRBJ2-1|few
CAITPGQGYNEQFF
TGTGCCATCACCCCGGGACAGGGCTACAATGAGCAGTTCTTC
>TRBV6-2/TRBV6-3|.|TRBJ2-1|many
CASSYSGGSYNEQFF
TGTGCCAGCAGTTACTCAGGGGGCTCCTACAATGAGCAGTTCTTC
>TRBV11-3|.|TRBJ2-1|few
CASSPRAREHNEQFF
TGTGCCAGCAGCCCCCGGGCCCGGGAACACAATGAGCAGTTCTTC
>TRBV7-6|.|TRBJ2-7|.
CATAWGDSYEQYF
TGTGCCACCGCCTGGGGGGACTCCTACGAGCAGTACTTC
>TRBV7-4|.|TRBJ2-2|.
CASSLFGTGELFF
TGTGCCAGCAGCCTCTTTGGGACCGGGGAGCTGTTTTTT
>TRBV7-6|.|TRBJ2-3|many
CASSLAQTAGSPQYF
TGTGCCAGCAGCTTAGCGCAAACGGCAGGTTCTCCGCAGTATTTT
>TRBV12-3/TRBV12-4|.|TRBJ2-5|few
CASSSPPRVETQYF
TGTGCCAGCAGTTCTCCCCCCCGCGTCGAGACCCAGTACTTC
>TRBV7-2|TRBD1|TRBJ2-1|many
CASSPGQGSDEQFF
TGTGCCAGCAGCCCCGGACAGGGGTCGGATGAGCAGTTCTTC
>TRBV19|TRBD2|TRBJ2-1|.
CASSIGHSGKSYNEQFF
TGTGCCAGTAGTATAGGCCATAGCGGGAAATCCTACAATGAGCAGTTCTTC
>TRBV7-1|.|TRBJ1-1|.
CASSSEAGTEAFF
TGTGCCAGCAGCTCCGAGGCCGGGACTGAAGCTTTCTTT
>TRBV6-2/TRBV6-3|.|TRBJ1-1|.
CASYSPGSTEAFF
TGTGCCAGCTACAGCCCAGGAAGCACTGAAGCTTTCTTT
>TRBV5-1|.|TRBJ2-1|few
CASSLGQDYNEQFF
TGCGCCAGCAGCTTGGGACAGGACTACAATGAGCAGTTCTTC
>TRBV15|.|TRBJ2-1|.
CATSRGSGEQFF
TGTGCCACCAGCAGGGGGTCAGGTGAGCAGTTCTTC
>TRBV25-1|TRBD1|TRBJ1-4|few
CASSENRGQDEKLFF
TGTGCCAGCAGTGAAAACAGGGGGCAGGATGAAAAACTGTTTTTT
>TRBV24-1|.|TRBJ2-1|few
CATSENGGGRDEQFF
TGTGCCACCAGTGAGAATGGGGGAGGCCGGGATGAGCAGTTCTTC
>TRBV12-3/TRBV12-4|TRBD2|TRBJ2-4|.
CASRSGAGRKDIQYF
TGTGCCAGCAGGTCCGGAGCGGGGCGAAAAGACATTCAGTACTTC